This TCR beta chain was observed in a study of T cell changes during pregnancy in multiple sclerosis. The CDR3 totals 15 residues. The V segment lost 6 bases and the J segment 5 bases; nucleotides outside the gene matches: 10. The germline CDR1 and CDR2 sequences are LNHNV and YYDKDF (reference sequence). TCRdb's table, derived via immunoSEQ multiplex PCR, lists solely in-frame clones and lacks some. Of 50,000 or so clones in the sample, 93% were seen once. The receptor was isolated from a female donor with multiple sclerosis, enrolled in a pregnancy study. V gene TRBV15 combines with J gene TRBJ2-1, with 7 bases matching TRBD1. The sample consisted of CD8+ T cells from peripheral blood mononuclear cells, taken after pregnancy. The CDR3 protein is CATRPTGARNNEQFF. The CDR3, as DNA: TGTGCCACCAGGCCTACAGGGGCTCGCAACAATGAGCAGTTCTTC.